Listed here are 12 T cell receptor beta chains from one sample, sequenced in a study of cytomegalovirus exposure and HLA in healthy donors. Primers for the PCR totalled 60 Vbeta and 13 Jbeta. Sequencing used immunoSEQ multiplex PCR; TCRdb keeps in-frame clones, though not all of them. This table holds a few hundred thousand clones, 85% to 95% found once. The sequenced material came from PBMCs. Every receptor here comes from a girl between 2 and 10 years old in good health and CMV-seronegative.

V and J are TRBV7-9 and TRBJ2-3; 8 bases map to TRBD2. Germline values: CDR1 SEHNR, CDR2 FQNEAQ (reference sequence). The V segment lost 6 bases and the J segment 1 base; nucleotides outside the gene matches: 9. This CDR3 region has 16 residues. The CDR3 region has the DNA TGTGCCAGCAGGACGTCGGGGGGGCGGGGCACAGATACGCAGTATTTT. As protein: CASRTSGGRGTDTQYF.

This clone was observed once. The chain has TRBV14 and TRBJ1-2; D call uncertain. Germline V gene lookup returns CDR1 SGHDN and CDR2 FVKESK. Trimming took off 0 bases at V and 5 bases at J, with 13 bases between the two ends. The CDR3 length is 15 residues. CDR3 loop: CASSQDRAGVYGYTF. In nucleotides, the CDR3 is TGTGCCAGCAGCCAAGACCGAGCAGGCGTGTATGGCTACACCTTC.

The chain uses TRBV5-6 and TRBJ2-3; TRBD2 matches 10 bases. V was clipped by 4 bases and J by 1 base; unmatched bases: 6. This CDR3 is built from 16 residues. Per the germline V gene, CDR1 is SGHDT and CDR2 is YYEEEE. The CDR3 reads CASSNPSGGGTDTQYF. The CDR3 DNA reads TGTGCCAGCAGCAATCCTAGCGGGGGCGGCACAGATACGCAGTATTTT.

The V and J genes are TRBV5-6 and TRBJ2-5; D ambiguous. Germline CDR1 and CDR2: SGHDT and YYEEEE. Trimming cost V 0 bases and J 0 bases, with 6 bases left between them. CDR3 length equals 14 residues. The chain's CDR3 is CASSLADYQETQYF. In DNA, the CDR3 is TGTGCCAGCAGCTTGGCCGACTACCAAGAGACCCAGTACTTC.

The chain links TRBV19 to TRBJ2-2; 7 bases fit TRBD1. This CDR3 has 15 residues. Germline V gene data show CDR1 as LNHDA and CDR2 as SQIVND (reference sequence). The ends lost 6 bases at V and 3 bases at J; junction bases unmatched: 7. The CDR3: CASSLTGLDTGELFF. The CDR3 DNA reads as TGTGCCAGTAGCTTGACAGGGTTAGACACCGGGGAGCTGTTTTTT.

The rearrangement joins TRBV5-1 to TRBJ2-3; weak D call: TRBD2 (7 bases). Per germline, CDR1 SGHRS and CDR2 YFSETQ. The V and J ends lost 0 bases and 3 bases respectively, with 26 bases between them. The CDR3 is made up of 20 amino acids. The chain's CDR3 is CASSLDGGIWRGGVTDTQYF. In DNA form, the CDR3 reads TGCGCCAGCAGCTTGGACGGGGGAATTTGGAGGGGGGGAGTGACAGATACGCAGTATTTT.

The chain couples TRBV7-8 to TRBJ1-2; the D is unclear. Germline CDR1 is SGHVS and CDR2 is FQNEAQ. Trimming shortened V by 5 bases and J by 4 bases, and 14 bases separated the two germline ends. There are 14 residues in the CDR3. CDR3 region: CASSQTPGSYGYTF. The CDR3 bases are TGTGCCAGCAGCCAAACACCTGGGAGCTATGGCTACACCTTC.

The J gene is TRBJ1-1, the V gene TRBV29-1; D is uncertain. V lost 6 bases to trimming and J lost 4 bases, with 15 bases between them. Germline V gene sequence: CDR1 SQVTM, CDR2 ANQGSEA. The CDR3 sequence is 13 residues long. The CDR3 bases are TGCAGCGTGGAGATGGGTGGCAGCACTGAAGCTTTCTTT. It codes for CSVEMGGSTEAFF.

The chain joins TRBV6-1 to TRBJ2-5; D is possibly TRBD2 (6 bases). The V gene's germline CDR1 is MNHNS and CDR2 SASEGT. The CDR3 contains 12 residues. V lost 5 bases to trimming and J lost 3 bases, with 7 bases between them. The CDR3 loop reads CASSWGEETQYF. CDR3 in DNA: TGTGCCAGCAGTTGGGGGGAAGAGACCCAGTACTTC.

This sequence joins TRBV7-6 and TRBJ1-3; possible D gene TRBD1, 5 bases. The germline V and J ends were trimmed by 3 bases and 2 bases, with 8 bases remaining between them. The germline CDR1 and CDR2 sequences are SGHVS and FNYEAQ. The CDR3 has 14 amino acids. CDR3: CASSLGLAGNTIYF. Here the CDR3 DNA reads TGTGCCAGCAGCTTGGGGCTCGCTGGAAACACCATATATTTT.

The genes are TRBV5-4 and TRBJ2-1, with 16 bases that match TRBD2. CDR1 SGHNT and CDR2 YYREEE come from the germline V gene (reference sequence). J lost 8 bases, V lost 4 bases, and 3 bases had no gene match. CDR3 size: 15 residues. CDR3 protein: CASSGTSGRGDEQFF. The CDR3 DNA sequence: TGTGCCAGCAGCGGGACTAGCGGGAGGGGCGATGAGCAGTTCTTC.

V gene TRBV5-1 combines with J gene TRBJ2-3; 15 nucleotides match TRBD2. V was pared by 0 bases and J by 1 base, with 6 bases of the junction left unmatched. CDR3 length: 19 amino acids. Germline-derived CDR1 and CDR2 are SGHRS and YFSETQ. Written as DNA, the CDR3 is TGCGCCAGCAGCTTGGTCGGACTAGCGGGAGGGCGGGGCACAGATACGCAGTATTTT. It codes for CASSLVGLAGGRGTDTQYF.